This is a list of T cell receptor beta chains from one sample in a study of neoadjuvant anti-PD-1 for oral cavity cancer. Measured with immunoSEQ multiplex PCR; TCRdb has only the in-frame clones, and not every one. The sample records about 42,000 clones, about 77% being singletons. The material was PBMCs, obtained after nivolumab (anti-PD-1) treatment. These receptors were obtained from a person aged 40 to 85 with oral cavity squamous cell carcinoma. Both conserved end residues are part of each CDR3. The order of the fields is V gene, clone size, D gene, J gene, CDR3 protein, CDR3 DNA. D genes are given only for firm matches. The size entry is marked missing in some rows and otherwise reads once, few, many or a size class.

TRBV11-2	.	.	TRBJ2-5	CASSLEREETQYF	TGTGCCAGCAGCTTAGAAAGGGAAGAGACCCAGTACTTC
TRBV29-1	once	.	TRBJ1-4	CSVSWQNNEKLFF	TGCAGCGTTTCCTGGCAGAATAATGAAAAACTGTTTTTT
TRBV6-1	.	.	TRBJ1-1	CASSERWGQDTEAFF	TGTGCCAGCAGTGAAAGGTGGGGGCAGGACACTGAAGCTTTCTTT
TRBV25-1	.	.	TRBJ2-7	CASSPAGYEQYF	TGTGCCAGCAGTCCTGCTGGCTACGAGCAGTACTTC
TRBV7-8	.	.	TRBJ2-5	CASSLRVREETQYF	TGTGCCAGCAGCTTAAGGGTGCGGGAAGAGACCCAGTACTTC
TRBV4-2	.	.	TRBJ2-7	CASSQDQFEQYF	TGTGCCAGCAGCCAAGATCAATTCGAGCAGTACTTC
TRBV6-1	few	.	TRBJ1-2	CASSERQNWNTHYGYTF	TGTGCCAGCAGTGAAAGGCAGAATTGGAATACCCACTATGGCTACACCTTC
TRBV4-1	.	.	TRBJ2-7	CASSLGTSSYEQYF	TGCGCCAGCAGCCTTGGGACAAGCTCCTACGAGCAGTACTTC
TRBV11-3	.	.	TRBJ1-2	CASSRRGGEGYTF	TGTGCCAGCAGCCGTCGCGGGGGCGAGGGCTACACCTTC
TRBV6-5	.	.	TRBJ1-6	CASSYEAGYSPLHF	TGTGCCAGCAGTTACGAGGCAGGGTACTCACCCCTCCACTTT
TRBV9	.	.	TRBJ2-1	CASSVGLAPDNEQFF	TGTGCCAGCAGCGTAGGGCTAGCGCCTGACAATGAGCAGTTCTTC
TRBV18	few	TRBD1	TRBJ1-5	CASSPRGGGNQPQHF	TGTGCCAGCTCACCACGAGGGGGCGGCAATCAGCCCCAGCATTTT
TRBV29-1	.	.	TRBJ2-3	CSVEDSNRIDTQYF	TGCAGCGTTGAAGATAGTAATCGGATTGATACGCAGTATTTT
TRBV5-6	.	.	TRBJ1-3	CASSLAEGGNTIYF	TGTGCCAGCAGCTTGGCCGAGGGAGGAAACACCATATATTTT
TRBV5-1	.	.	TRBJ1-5	CASSPTEAYQPQHF	TGCGCCAGCAGCCCGACGGAGGCTTATCAGCCCCAGCATTTT
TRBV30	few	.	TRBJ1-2	CAWATGTALSGGYTF	TGTGCCTGGGCCACCGGGACGGCCTTGAGTGGAGGCTACACCTTC
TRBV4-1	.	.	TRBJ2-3	CASSQGLDYLTDTQYF	TGCGCCAGCAGTCAAGGACTGGACTACCTCACAGATACGCAGTATTTT
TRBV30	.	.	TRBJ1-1	CAWIRENTEAFF	TGTGCCTGGATCAGGGAGAACACTGAAGCTTTCTTT
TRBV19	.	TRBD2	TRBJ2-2	CASGYWGLDSPFKNTGELFF	TGTGCCAGTGGTTATTGGGGACTAGACTCACCCTTCAAGAACACCGGGGAGCTGTTTTTT
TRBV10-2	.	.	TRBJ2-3	CASSPGTIMSDTQYF	TGCGCCAGCAGTCCGGGGACCATAATGTCGGATACGCAGTATTTT
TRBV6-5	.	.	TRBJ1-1	CASTSTLGLRPEAFF	TGTGCCAGCACCTCTACGCTGGGGTTACGGCCTGAAGCTTTCTTT
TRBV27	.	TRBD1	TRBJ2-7	CASSSGTGRIEQYF	TGTGCCAGCAGTTCCGGGACAGGAAGGATCGAGCAGTACTTC
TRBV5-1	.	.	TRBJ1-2	CASSLGTASLDYTF	TGCGCCAGCAGCTTGGGGACAGCCTCTTTAGACTACACCTTC
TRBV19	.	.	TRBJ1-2	CASRTGHGYTF	TGTGCCAGTAGAACGGGCCATGGCTACACCTTC
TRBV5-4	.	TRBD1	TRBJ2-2	CASSFKGARRTGELFF	TGTGCCAGCAGCTTTAAGGGGGCGAGACGGACCGGGGAGCTGTTTTTT
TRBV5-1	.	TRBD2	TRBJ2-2	CASSLALLAGGPTTGELFF	TGCGCCAGCAGCTTGGCGCTACTAGCGGGAGGGCCTACCACCGGGGAGCTGTTTTTT
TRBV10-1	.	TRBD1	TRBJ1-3	CASSESTGFGNTIYF	TGCGCCAGCAGTGAGTCGACAGGGTTCGGAAACACCATATATTTT
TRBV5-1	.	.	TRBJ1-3	CASSLVGENTIYF	TGCGCCAGCAGCTTGGTAGGGGAAAACACCATATATTTT
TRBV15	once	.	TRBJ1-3	CATSNNRGNTIYF	TGTGCCACCAGCAACAACAGGGGAAACACCATATATTTT
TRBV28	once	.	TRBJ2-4	CASSSPGTAKNIQYF	TGTGCCAGCAGCTCCCCGGGGACAGCCAAAAACATTCAGTACTTC
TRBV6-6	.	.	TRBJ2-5	CASSYSQGWETQYF	TGTGCCAGCAGTTACTCGCAGGGTTGGGAGACCCAGTACTTC
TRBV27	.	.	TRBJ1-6	CASSVRGSPLHF	TGTGCCAGCAGCGTCCGGGGATCACCCCTCCACTTT
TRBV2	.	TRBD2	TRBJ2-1	CASSPRGGPLEGAYNEQFF	TGTGCCAGCAGTCCCCGGGGGGGACCGCTAGAGGGGGCCTACAATGAGCAGTTCTTC
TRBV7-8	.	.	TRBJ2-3	CASSRPSQDTQYF	TGTGCCAGCAGTCGTCCGAGCCAAGATACGCAGTATTTT
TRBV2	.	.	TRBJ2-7	CASSEEAGVSWEYF	TGTGCCAGCAGTGAAGAGGCCGGGGTCTCGTGGGAGTACTTC
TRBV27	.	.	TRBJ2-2	CASSPPNTGELFF	TGTGCCAGCAGTCCCCCGAACACCGGGGAGCTGTTTTTT
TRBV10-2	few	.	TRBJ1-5	CASRGGTYSNQPQHF	TGCGCCAGCAGGGGAGGGACTTATAGCAATCAGCCCCAGCATTTT
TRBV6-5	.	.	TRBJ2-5	CASSYEGGREAQYF	TGTGCCAGCAGTTATGAGGGGGGCCGGGAGGCCCAGTACTTC
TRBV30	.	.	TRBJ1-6	CAWTLTTYNSPLHF	TGTGCCTGGACTCTTACTACCTATAATTCACCCCTCCACTTT
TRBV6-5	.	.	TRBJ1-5	CASSTPGNQPQHF	TGTGCCAGCAGTACCCCCGGCAATCAGCCCCAGCATTTT
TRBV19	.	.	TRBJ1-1	CASSMFLTEAFF	TGTGCCAGTAGTATGTTCCTCACTGAAGCTTTCTTT
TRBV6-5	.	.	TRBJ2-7	CASSYRWDRGDEQYF	TGTGCCAGCAGTTACCGCTGGGACCGGGGTGACGAGCAGTACTTC
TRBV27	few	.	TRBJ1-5	CASSPRRPGTPQHF	TGTGCCAGCAGTCCCAGGAGGCCCGGCACGCCCCAGCATTTT
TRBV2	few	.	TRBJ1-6	CAGGRGYNSPLHF	TGTGCTGGGGGCAGGGGCTATAATTCACCCCTCCACTTT
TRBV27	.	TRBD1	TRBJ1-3	CASPATGTGASTDSGNTIYF	TGTGCCAGCCCCGCCACCGGGACAGGAGCGTCGACTGACTCTGGAAACACCATATATTTT